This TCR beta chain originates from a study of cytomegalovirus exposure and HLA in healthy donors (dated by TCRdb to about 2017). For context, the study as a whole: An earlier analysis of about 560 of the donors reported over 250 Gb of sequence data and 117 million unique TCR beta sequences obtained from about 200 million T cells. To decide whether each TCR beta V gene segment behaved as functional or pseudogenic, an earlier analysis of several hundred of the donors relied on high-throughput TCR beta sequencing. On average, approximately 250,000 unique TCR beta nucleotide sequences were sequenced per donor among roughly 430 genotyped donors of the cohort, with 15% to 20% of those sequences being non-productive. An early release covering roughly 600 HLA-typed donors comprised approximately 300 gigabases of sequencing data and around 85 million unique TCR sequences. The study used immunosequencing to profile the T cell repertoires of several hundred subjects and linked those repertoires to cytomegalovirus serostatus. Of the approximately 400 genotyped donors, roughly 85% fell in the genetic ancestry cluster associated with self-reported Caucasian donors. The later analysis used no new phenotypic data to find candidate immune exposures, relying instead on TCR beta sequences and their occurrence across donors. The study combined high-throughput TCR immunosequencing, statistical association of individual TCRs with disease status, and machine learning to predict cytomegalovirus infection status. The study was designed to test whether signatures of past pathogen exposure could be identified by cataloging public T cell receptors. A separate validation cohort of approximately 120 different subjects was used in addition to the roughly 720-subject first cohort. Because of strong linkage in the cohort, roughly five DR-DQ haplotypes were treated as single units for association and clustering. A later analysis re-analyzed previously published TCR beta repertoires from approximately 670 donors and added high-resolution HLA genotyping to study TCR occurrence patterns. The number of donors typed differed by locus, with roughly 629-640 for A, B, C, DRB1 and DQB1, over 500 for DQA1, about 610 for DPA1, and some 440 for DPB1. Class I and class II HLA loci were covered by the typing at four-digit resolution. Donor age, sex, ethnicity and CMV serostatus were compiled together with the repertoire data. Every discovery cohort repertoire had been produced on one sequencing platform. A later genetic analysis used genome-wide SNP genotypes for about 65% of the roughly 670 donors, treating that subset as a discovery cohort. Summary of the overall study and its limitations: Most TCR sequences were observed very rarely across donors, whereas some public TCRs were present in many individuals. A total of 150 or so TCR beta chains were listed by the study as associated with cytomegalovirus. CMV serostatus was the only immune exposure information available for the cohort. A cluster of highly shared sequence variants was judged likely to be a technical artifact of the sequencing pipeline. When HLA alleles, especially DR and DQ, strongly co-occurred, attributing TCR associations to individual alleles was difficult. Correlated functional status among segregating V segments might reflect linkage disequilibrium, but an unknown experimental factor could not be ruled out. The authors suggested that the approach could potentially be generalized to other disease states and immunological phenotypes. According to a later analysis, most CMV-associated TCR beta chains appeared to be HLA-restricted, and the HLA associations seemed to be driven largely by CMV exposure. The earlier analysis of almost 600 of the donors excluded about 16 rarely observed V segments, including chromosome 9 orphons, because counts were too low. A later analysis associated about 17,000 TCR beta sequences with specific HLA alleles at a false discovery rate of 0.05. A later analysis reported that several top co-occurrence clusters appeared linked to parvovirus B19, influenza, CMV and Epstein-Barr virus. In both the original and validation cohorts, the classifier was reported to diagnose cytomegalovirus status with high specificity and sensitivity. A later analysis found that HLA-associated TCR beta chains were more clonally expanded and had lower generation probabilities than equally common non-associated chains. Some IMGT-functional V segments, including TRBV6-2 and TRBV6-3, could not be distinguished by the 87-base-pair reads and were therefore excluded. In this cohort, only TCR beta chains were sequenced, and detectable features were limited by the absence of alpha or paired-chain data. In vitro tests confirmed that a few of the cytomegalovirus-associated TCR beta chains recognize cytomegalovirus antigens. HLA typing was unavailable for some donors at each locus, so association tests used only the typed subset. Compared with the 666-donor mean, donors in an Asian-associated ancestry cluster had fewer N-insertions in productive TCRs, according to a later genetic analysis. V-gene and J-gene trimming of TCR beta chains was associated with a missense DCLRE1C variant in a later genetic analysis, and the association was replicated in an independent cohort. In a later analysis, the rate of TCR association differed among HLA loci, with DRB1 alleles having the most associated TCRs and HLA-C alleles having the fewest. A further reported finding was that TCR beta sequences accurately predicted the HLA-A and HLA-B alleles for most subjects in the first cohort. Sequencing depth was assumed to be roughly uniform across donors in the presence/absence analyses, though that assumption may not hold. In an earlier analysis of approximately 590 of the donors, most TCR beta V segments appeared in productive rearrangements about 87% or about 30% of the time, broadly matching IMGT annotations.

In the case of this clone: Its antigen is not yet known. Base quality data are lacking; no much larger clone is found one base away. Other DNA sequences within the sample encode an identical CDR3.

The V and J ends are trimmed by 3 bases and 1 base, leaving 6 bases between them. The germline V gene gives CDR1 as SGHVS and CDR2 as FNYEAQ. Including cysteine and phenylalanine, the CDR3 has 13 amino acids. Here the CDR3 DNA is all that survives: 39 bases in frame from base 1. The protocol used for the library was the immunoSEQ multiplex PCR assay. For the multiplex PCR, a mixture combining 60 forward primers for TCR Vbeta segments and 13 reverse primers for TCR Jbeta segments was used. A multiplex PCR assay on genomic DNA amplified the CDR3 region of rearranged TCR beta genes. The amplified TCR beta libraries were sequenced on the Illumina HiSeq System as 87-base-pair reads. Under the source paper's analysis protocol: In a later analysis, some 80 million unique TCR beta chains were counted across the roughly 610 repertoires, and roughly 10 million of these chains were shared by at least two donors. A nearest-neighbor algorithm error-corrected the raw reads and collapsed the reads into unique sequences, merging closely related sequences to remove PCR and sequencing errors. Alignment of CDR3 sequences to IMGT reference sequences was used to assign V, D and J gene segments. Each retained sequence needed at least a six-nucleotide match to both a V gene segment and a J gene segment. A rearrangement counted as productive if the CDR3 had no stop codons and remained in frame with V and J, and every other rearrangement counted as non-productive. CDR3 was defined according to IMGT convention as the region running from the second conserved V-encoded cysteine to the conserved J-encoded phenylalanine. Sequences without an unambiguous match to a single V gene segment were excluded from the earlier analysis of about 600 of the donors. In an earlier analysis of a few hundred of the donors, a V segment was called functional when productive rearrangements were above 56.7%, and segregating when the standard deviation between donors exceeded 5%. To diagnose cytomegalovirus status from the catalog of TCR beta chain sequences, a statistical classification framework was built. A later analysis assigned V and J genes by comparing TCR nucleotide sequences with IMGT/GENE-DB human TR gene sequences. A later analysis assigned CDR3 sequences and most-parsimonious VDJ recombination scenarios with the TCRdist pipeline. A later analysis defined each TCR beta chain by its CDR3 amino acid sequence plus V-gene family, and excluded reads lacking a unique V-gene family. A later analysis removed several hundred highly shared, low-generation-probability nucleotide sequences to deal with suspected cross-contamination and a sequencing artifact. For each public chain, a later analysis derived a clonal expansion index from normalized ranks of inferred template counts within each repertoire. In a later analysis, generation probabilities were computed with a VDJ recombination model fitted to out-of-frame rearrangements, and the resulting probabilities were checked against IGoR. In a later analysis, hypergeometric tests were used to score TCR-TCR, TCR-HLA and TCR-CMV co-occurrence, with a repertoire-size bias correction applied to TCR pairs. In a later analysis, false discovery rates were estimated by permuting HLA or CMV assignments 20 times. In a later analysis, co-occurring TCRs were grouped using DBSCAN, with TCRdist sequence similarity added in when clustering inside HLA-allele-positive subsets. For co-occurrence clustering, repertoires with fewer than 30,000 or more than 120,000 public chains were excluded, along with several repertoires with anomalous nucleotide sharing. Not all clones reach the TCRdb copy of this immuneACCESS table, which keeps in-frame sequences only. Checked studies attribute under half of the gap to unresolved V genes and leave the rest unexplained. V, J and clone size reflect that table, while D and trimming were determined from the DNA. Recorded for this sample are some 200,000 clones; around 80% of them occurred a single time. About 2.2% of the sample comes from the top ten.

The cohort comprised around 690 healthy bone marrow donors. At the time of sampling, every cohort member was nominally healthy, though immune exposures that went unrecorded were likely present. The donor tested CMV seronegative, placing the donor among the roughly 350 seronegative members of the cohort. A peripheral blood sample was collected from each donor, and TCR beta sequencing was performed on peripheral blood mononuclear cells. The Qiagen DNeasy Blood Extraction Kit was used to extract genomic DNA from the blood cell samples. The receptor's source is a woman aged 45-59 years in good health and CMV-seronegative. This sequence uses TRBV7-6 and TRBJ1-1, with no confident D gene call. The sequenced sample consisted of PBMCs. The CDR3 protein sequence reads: CASSLAANTEAFF. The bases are TGTGCCAGCAGCTTGGCGGCGAACACTGAAGCTTTCTTT.